What follows are 12 T cell receptor beta chains derived from one specimen sequenced in a study of cytomegalovirus exposure and HLA in healthy donors. The repertoire was sequenced with immunoSEQ multiplex PCR; TCRdb's copy has only in-frame clones and lacks some. The sample gives about 130,000 clones, approximately 80% of which show up once; roughly 27% is in the top ten. Sequencing used PBMCs. All receptors come from a man aged 25-45 years in good health and CMV-seropositive.

This clone has ten or more counts. This sequence joins TRBV7-9 and TRBJ1-2; D call uncertain. CDR3 length: 16 residues. V was clipped by 4 bases and J by 2 bases, with 17 bases between them. Germline lookup yields CDR1 SEHNR and CDR2 FQNEAQ (reference sequence). DNA for the CDR3: TGTGCCAGCAGCTCTCGGGTCGGAGCGGCGAACTATGGCTACACCTTC. Its protein product is CASSSRVGAANYGYTF.

V and J are TRBV7-6 and TRBJ1-2; TRBD1 is a possible D gene (5 bases). Germline CDR1 is SGHVS and CDR2 is FNYEAQ. V dropped 4 bases and J dropped 8 bases, with 14 bases sitting between them. This CDR3 spans 13 amino acids. The CDR3 loop is CASSSYAGLGYTF. As DNA, the CDR3 is TGTGCCAGCAGCTCCTATGCGGGGCTGGGCTACACCTTC.

V is TRBV18 and J is TRBJ2-2; D not certain. This CDR3 is 15 amino acids long. V lost 2 bases and J 2 bases, leaving 9 bases between the germline ends. Germline V CDR1 and CDR2: KGHSH, LQKENI. CDR3 amino acids: CASSPALINTGELFF. CDR3 bases: TGTGCCAGCTCACCAGCCCTAATAAACACCGGGGAGCTGTTTTTT.

The chain joins TRBV27 to TRBJ2-5; TRBD2 agrees at 13 bases. The germline V gene has CDR1 MNHEY and CDR2 SMNVEV (reference sequence). The CDR3 is 15 residues long. The junction had 2 bases not matched to a gene; V was cut back by 2 bases and J by 5 bases. In nucleotides, the CDR3 is TGTGCCAGCAGTTTAGGGACTAGCGGGGCGGAGACCCAGTACTTC. Protein sequence: CASSLGTSGAETQYF.

This clone was picked up a small number of times. V and J are TRBV5-4 and TRBJ1-6, with 9 bases aligning to TRBD1. With 4 bases clipped from V and 6 bases from J, the junction kept 8 bases outside the gene matches. CDR3 length equals 16 residues. In germline, CDR1 is SGHNT, CDR2 YYREEE (reference sequence). The CDR3 protein is CASSEDRGPSNSPLHF. CDR3 DNA: TGTGCCAGCAGCGAGGACAGGGGACCGTCTAATTCACCCCTCCACTTT.

V is TRBV10-3 and J is TRBJ1-2; tentative D call: TRBD1 (5 bases). Per germline, CDR1 ENHRY and CDR2 SYGVKD. The CDR3 contains 16 residues. V was shortened by 6 bases and J by 2 bases, with 19 bases between the two germline ends. CDR3 region: CAISHGGARGNYGYTF. The CDR3, as DNA: TGTGCCATCAGCCACGGAGGGGCGAGGGGAAACTATGGCTACACCTTC.

V gene TRBV18 combines with J gene TRBJ2-1; possibly TRBD1 for D (5 bases). CDR1 is KGHSH and CDR2 is LQKENI in the germline V gene. The CDR3 totals 14 residues. V was trimmed by 4 bases and J by 6 bases, leaving 13 bases between them. The CDR3 DNA follows: TGTGCCAGCTCACGACAAGGGGCCTCCAATGAGCAGTTCTTC. Protein sequence: CASSRQGASNEQFF.

The chain carries TRBV23-1 and TRBJ1-3; D is perhaps TRBD1 (5 bases). TRBV23-1 is an ORF for which the function is uncertain. V was shortened by 0 bases and J by 1 base, with 10 bases between the two germline ends. The CDR3 sequence is 16 residues long. The CDR3, as DNA: TGCGCCAGCAGTCAATCTGCAGGACAATCTGGAAACACCATATATTTT. Protein product: CASSQSAGQSGNTIYF.

V usage is TRBV2 and J usage is TRBJ2-5; 7 nucleotides agree with TRBD1. The ends lost 6 bases at V and 6 bases at J; junction bases unmatched: 7. Looked up from germline, CDR1 is SNHLY and CDR2 is FYNNEI. This CDR3 spans 13 amino acids. The CDR3 region has the DNA TGTGCCAGCAGCGGTGAGGGGGCGAAGACCCAGTACTTC. This codes for CASSGEGAKTQYF.

The chain links TRBV10-1 to TRBJ2-7, with 10 bases lining up with TRBD2. Germline loops: CDR1 WNHNN, CDR2 SYGVQD (reference sequence). The CDR3 totals 13 residues. CDR3 bases: TGCGCGCAACTAGCGGGACTTAAGTACGAGCAGTACTTC. Its protein is CAQLAGLKYEQYF.

CDR3 loop: CASSETGGETQYF. The CDR3 DNA follows: TGCGCCAGCAGTGAGACAGGGGGAGAGACCCAGTACTTC. The chain has TRBV10-2 and TRBJ2-5; the match to TRBD1 covers 8 bases. The CDR3 is made up of 13 amino acids. Germline V gives CDR1 WSHSY, CDR2 SAAADI. V gave up 2 bases and J gave up 4 bases; unmatched junction bases: 0.

The chain employs TRBV5-1 and TRBJ2-5; 8 bases fit TRBD2. The junction had 4 bases not matched to a gene; V was cut back by 0 bases and J by 9 bases. The CDR3 has 13 residues. From germline, CDR1 is SGHRS and CDR2 YFSETQ. The CDR3 region is CASSLGDSGAQYF. CDR3 nucleotides: TGCGCCAGCAGCTTGGGGGATAGCGGGGCCCAGTACTTC.